The rows below give T cell receptor beta chains drawn from one sample of a study of shared clonotypes between healthy human individuals. Libraries were prepared by immunoSEQ multiplex PCR; TCRdb keeps only in-frame clonotypes and omits some of them. The data contain under 1,100,000 clones, 60% to 80% of them seen just once; the ten biggest clones take up roughly 1.5%. Sequenced input: memory CD4+ T cells sorted from blood. All receptors come from a man between 18 and 29 years old in good health. CDR3s include the opening cysteine and the closing phenylalanine or tryptophan. D genes are given only for firm matches. The listing skips clone size in some rows; elsewhere it reads once, few, many or a size class.

length,size,V,J,D,DNA,CDR3
12,.,TRBV7-2,TRBJ2-7,.,TGTGCCAGCAGCTTAGATCAGGCCGAGCAGTACTTC,CASSLDQAEQYF
16,.,TRBV7-2,TRBJ2-2,TRBD2,TGTGCCAGCAGCTTAAGAGGCGGGAGGGACACCGGGGAGCTGTTTTTT,CASSLRGGRDTGELFF
11,.,TRBV2,TRBJ2-3,.,TGTGCCTCAGCAGGGGAGTATACGCAGTATTTT,CASAGEYTQYF
13,.,TRBV19,TRBJ2-7,.,TGTGCCAGTAGTACCGGGGGACCCTACGAGCAGTACTTC,CASSTGGPYEQYF
18,.,TRBV5-1,TRBJ2-3,.,TGCGCCAGCAGCACGGACCTTCGTGGGCACGAAGTTAGGGATACGCAGTATTTT,CASSTDLRGHEVRDTQYF
12,few,TRBV29-1,TRBJ1-1,TRBD1,TGCAGCACAACGGACAGGGGCACTGAAGCTTTCTTT,CSTTDRGTEAFF
15,.,TRBV6-5,TRBJ1-5,.,TGTGCCAGCAGGCGGACTTATAGCGGTTATCAGCCCCAGCATTTT,CASRRTYSGYQPQHF
15,many,TRBV5-4,TRBJ1-3,.,TGTGCCAGCAGCTTGGTTGGCCAGGGCGGAAACACCATATATTTT,CASSLVGQGGNTIYF
13,few,TRBV6-1,TRBJ1-2,.,TGTGCCATCCGGACGCTGCCTAACTATGGCTACACCTTC,CAIRTLPNYGYTF
13,.,TRBV7-2,TRBJ2-7,.,TGTGCCAGCAGCTTCAGGGTATCCTACGAGCAGTACTTC,CASSFRVSYEQYF
13,few,TRBV6-1,TRBJ1-1,.,TGTGCCAGCAGTGATTATAGGGGTGCCGAAGCTTTCTTT,CASSDYRGAEAFF
13,.,TRBV6-5,TRBJ1-1,.,TGTGCCAGCACGGTAGGGGTGGTCACTGAAGCTTTCTTT,CASTVGVVTEAFF
14,many,TRBV10-3,TRBJ2-2,TRBD2,TGTGCCATCACCCCGGTGGGGGGGACCGGGGAGCTGTTTTTT,CAITPVGGTGELFF
16,.,TRBV21-1,TRBJ2-1,.,TGTGCCAGCAGCAAATCTGAGGCGCAGCTTCACAATGAGCAGTTCTTC,CASSKSEAQLHNEQFF
12,.,TRBV6-6,TRBJ1-2,TRBD1,TGTGCCGCCCGAGGGACAGGGGATGGCTACACCTTC,CAARGTGDGYTF
14,once,TRBV2,TRBJ1-6,TRBD1,TGTGCCAGCACTCTGTGGGACAGGGCTTCACCCCTCCACTTT,CASTLWDRASPLHF
15,.,TRBV10-3,TRBJ2-3,TRBD1,TGTGCCATCAGTGAGGACAGGGCGTTCACAGATACGCAGTATTTT,CAISEDRAFTDTQYF
13,.,TRBV2,TRBJ2-3,.,TGTGCCAGCCGGTGGGGGAGCACAGATACGCAGTATTTT,CASRWGSTDTQYF
18,.,TRBV28,TRBJ1-1,.,TGTGCCAGCAGTTCCCCAGGGCCCAGGGCATTAGGTTTCACTGAAGCTTTCTTT,CASSSPGPRALGFTEAFF
14,.,TRBV9,TRBJ2-3,.,TGTGCCAGCAGCGTAGCCGCTCCGGCAGATACGCAGTATTTT,CASSVAAPADTQYF
15,.,TRBV7-3,TRBJ2-3,.,TGTGCCAGCAGCTTAACGGGGCTCCTCGCAGATACGCAGTATTTT,CASSLTGLLADTQYF
13,.,TRBV7-2,TRBJ2-5,.,TGTGCCAGCAGCCCAGGACGTCAAGAGACCCAGTACTTC,CASSPGRQETQYF
14,.,TRBV2,TRBJ2-2,.,TGTGCCAGCAGTGAAGACAGGGTCACCGGGGAGCTGTTTTTT,CASSEDRVTGELFF
15,.,TRBV30,TRBJ1-3,.,TGTGCCTGGAGTGTGGGCGCCGTCTCTGGAAACACCATATATTTT,CAWSVGAVSGNTIYF
13,.,TRBV6-4,TRBJ1-4,.,TGTGCCAGCAGTGAAAATGAGGGCGAAAAACTGTTTTTT,CASSENEGEKLFF
15,.,TRBV7-9,TRBJ2-5,TRBD1,TGTGCCAGCAGCTTGGGACAGGGGACCCAAGAGACCCAGTACTTC,CASSLGQGTQETQYF
15,.,TRBV6-1,TRBJ2-2,TRBD1,TGTGCCAGCAGACCGGGACAGGGAGGTACCGGGGAGCTGTTTTTT,CASRPGQGGTGELFF
13,.,TRBV2,TRBJ2-7,TRBD1,TGTGCCAGCAGTGGACAGGGCCTCCTGGAGCAGTACTTC,CASSGQGLLEQYF
14,.,TRBV6-1,TRBJ2-6,.,TGTGCCAGCAGTGTACAAAGGGGGGCCAACGTCCTGACTTTC,CASSVQRGANVLTF
16,.,TRBV9,TRBJ2-1,TRBD2,TGTGCCAGCAGCGTAGCGTTCCAGCGGGGGGACAATGAGCAGTTCTTC,CASSVAFQRGDNEQFF
14,.,TRBV5-5,TRBJ2-5,.,TGTGCCAGCAGCTCACCCGGGACCCCGGAGACCCAGTACTTC,CASSSPGTPETQYF
15,once,TRBV6-5,TRBJ2-1,TRBD2,TGTGCCAGCAGTTATTCGGGGACTATCAACAATGAGCAGTTCTTC,CASSYSGTINNEQFF
14,.,TRBV19,TRBJ2-2,.,TGTGCCAGTAGTCTCGGGCCAGACACCGGGGAGCTGTTTTTT,CASSLGPDTGELFF
16,many,TRBV15,TRBJ2-4,.,TGTGCCACCAGCAGAGATTTCGGGCCGAATAAAAACATTCAGTACTTC,CATSRDFGPNKNIQYF
15,.,TRBV30,TRBJ2-7,TRBD2,TGTGCCTGGAGTAAAGGGACTAGCGGCGCCTACGAGCAGTACTTC,CAWSKGTSGAYEQYF
16,.,TRBV7-2,TRBJ2-7,TRBD2,TGTGCCAGCAGCTTAGATTGGGGAGCGGGAGGGCGCGAGCAGTACTTC,CASSLDWGAGGREQYF
12,.,TRBV29-1,TRBJ1-5,.,TGCAGCGTGGGGGACGGGAATCAGCCCCAGCATTTT,CSVGDGNQPQHF
15,.,TRBV5-1,TRBJ2-2,TRBD2,TGCGCCAGCAGTCCCGGACTAGCGGGAGTGGGGGAGCTGTTTTTT,CASSPGLAGVGELFF
13,.,TRBV14,TRBJ2-2,.,TGTGCCAGCAGCCAAGATCTTGCCGGGGAGCTGTTTTTT,CASSQDLAGELFF
11,many,TRBV10-3,TRBJ1-1,.,TGTGCCATCAGTGTCGGCATAGAAGCTTTCTTT,CAISVGIEAFF
13,.,TRBV2,TRBJ2-3,.,TGTGCCAGCAGTGAAGGAAATGAGAAGTGGGAGTATTTT,CASSEGNEKWEYF
14,once,TRBV7-9,TRBJ2-7,TRBD1,TGTGCCAGCTCCCCAACGACAGGGACGGACGAGCAGTACTTC,CASSPTTGTDEQYF
14,.,TRBV6-5,TRBJ2-7,TRBD2,TGTGCCAGCAGGTCAGGACTAGTCAGCTACGAGCAGTACTTC,CASRSGLVSYEQYF
16,once,TRBV7-2,TRBJ2-7,TRBD2,TGTGCCAGCAGCTCCTCGGGCGGGAGGGTTCCCTACGAGCAGTACTTC,CASSSSGGRVPYEQYF
13,.,TRBV18,TRBJ1-1,.,TGTGCCAGCTCACCGACAGTGAGCACTGAAGCTTTCTTT,CASSPTVSTEAFF